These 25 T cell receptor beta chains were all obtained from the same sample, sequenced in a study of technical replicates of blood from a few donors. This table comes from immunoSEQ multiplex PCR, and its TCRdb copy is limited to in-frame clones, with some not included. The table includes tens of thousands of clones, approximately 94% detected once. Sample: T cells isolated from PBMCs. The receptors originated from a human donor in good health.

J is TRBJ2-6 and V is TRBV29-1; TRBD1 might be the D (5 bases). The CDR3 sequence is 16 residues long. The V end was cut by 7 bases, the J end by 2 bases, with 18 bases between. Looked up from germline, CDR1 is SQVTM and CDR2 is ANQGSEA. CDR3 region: CSATLFDRAGANVLTF. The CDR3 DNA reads TGCAGCGCAACACTTTTCGACAGAGCTGGGGCCAACGTCCTGACTTTC.

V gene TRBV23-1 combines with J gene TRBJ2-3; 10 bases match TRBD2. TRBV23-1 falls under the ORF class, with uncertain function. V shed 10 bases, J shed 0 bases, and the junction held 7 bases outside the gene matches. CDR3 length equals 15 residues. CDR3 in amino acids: CANTPTSGSTDTQYF. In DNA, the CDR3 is TGCGCCAATACCCCGACTAGCGGGAGCACAGATACGCAGTATTTT.

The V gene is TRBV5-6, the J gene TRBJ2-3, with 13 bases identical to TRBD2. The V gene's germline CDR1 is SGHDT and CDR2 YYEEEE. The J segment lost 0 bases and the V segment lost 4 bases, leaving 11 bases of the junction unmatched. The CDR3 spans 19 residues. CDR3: CASSASGTSGDFSTDTQYF. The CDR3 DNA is TGTGCCAGCAGCGCATCCGGGACTAGCGGGGACTTTAGCACAGATACGCAGTATTTT.

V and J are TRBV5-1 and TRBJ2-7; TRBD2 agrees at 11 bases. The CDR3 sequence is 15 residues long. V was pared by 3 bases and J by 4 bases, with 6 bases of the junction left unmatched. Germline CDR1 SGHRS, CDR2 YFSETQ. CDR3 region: CASSSTLAGAYEQYF. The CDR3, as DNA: TGCGCCAGCAGCTCGACACTAGCGGGAGCGTACGAGCAGTACTTC.

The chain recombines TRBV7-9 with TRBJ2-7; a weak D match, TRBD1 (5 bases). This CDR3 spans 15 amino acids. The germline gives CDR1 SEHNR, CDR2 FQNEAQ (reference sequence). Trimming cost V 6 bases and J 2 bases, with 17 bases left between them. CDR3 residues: CASSDPETVAYEQYF. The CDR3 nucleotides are TGTGCCAGCAGTGATCCTGAGACAGTAGCCTACGAGCAGTACTTC.

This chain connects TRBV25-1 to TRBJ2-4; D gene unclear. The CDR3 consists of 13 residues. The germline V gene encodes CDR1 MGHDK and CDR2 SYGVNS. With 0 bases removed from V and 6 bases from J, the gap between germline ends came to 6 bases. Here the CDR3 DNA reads TGTGCCAGCAGTGAATATAACAGAAACATTCAGTACTTC. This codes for CASSEYNRNIQYF. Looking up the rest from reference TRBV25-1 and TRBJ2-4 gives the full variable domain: EADIYQTPRYLVIGTGKKITLECSQTMGHDKMYWYQQDPGMELHLIHYSYGVNSTEKGDLSSESTVSRIRTEHFPLTLESARPSHTSQYLCASSEYNRNIQYFGAGTRLSVL.

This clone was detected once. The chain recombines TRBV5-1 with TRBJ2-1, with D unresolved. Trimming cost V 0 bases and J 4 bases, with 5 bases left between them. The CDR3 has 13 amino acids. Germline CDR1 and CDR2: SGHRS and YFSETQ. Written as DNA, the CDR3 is TGCGCCAGCAGCTTGGCCCAGTACAATGAGCAGTTCTTC. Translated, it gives CASSLAQYNEQFF.

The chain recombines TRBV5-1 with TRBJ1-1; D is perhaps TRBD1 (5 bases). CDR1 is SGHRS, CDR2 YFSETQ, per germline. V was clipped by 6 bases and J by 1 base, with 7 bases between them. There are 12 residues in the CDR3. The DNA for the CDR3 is TGCGCCAGCAACGGGGGGAACACTGAAGCTTTCTTT. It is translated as CASNGGNTEAFF. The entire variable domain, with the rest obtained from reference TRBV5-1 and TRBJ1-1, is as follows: KAGVTQTPRYLIKTRGQQVTLSCSPISGHRSVSWYQQTPGQGLQFLFEYFSETQRNKGNFPGRFSGRQFSNSRSEMNVSTLELGDSALYLCASNGGNTEAFFGQGTRLTVV.

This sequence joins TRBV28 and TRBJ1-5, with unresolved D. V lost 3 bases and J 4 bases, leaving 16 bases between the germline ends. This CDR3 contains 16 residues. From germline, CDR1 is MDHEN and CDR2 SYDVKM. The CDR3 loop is CASSFSTFDTNQPQHF. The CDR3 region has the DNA TGTGCCAGCAGTTTCTCAACCTTCGACACTAATCAGCCCCAGCATTTT.

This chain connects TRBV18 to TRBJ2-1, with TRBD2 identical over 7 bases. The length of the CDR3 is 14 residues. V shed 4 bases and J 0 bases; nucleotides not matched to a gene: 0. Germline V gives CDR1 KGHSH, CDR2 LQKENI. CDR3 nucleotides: TGTGCCAGCTCACGCGGGAGCTCCTACAATGAGCAGTTCTTC. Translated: CASSRGSSYNEQFF.

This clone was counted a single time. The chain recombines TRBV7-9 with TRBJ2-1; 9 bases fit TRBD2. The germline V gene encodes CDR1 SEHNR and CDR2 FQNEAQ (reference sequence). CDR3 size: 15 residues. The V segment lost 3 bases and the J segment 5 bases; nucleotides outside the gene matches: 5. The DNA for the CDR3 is TGTGCCAGCAGCTTTAGGCGGGAGGGACACAATGAGCAGTTCTTC. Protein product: CASSFRREGHNEQFF.

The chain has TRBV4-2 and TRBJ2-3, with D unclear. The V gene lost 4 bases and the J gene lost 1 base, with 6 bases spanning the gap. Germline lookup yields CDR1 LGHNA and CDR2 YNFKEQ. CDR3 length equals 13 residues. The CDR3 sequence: CASSLTGTDTQYF. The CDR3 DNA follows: TGTGCCAGCAGCCTCACAGGCACAGATACGCAGTATTTT.

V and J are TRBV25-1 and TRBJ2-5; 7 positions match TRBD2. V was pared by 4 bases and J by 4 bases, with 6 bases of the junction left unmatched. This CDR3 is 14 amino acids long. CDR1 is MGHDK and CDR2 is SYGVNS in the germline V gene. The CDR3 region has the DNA TGTGCCAGCAGTGTTCTAGCGGCGGGAGAGACCCAGTACTTC. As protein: CASSVLAAGETQYF.

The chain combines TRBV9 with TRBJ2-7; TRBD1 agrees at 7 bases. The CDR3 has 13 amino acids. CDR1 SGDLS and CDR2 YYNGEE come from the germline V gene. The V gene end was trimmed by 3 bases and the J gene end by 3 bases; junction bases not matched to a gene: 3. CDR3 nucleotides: TGTGCCAGCAGCGAGGGACAGCGCTACGAGCAGTACTTC. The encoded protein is CASSEGQRYEQYF.

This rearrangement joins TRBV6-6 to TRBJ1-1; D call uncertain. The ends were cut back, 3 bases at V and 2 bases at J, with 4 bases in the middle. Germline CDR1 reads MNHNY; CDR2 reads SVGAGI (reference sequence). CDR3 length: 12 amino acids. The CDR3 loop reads CASSYPNTEAFF. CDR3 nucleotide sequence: TGTGCCAGCAGTTATCCAAACACTGAAGCTTTCTTT.

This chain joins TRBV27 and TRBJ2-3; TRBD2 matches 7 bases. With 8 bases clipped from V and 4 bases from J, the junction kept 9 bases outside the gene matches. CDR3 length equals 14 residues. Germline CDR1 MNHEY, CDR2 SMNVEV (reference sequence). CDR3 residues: CASRVGGSADTQYF. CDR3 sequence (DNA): TGTGCCAGCCGAGTCGGGGGGAGTGCAGATACGCAGTATTTT.

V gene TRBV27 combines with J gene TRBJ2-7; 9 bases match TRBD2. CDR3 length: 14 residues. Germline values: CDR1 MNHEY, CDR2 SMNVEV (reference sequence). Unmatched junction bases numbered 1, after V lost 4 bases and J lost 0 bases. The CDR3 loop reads CASSSSGASYEQYF. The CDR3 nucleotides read TGTGCCAGCAGTTCTAGCGGGGCCTCCTACGAGCAGTACTTC.

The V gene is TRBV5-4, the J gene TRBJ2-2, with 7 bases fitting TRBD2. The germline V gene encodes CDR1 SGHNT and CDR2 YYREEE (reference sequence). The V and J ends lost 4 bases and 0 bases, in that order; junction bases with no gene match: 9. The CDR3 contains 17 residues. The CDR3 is CASSPAGVRSNTGELFF. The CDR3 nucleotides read TGTGCCAGCAGCCCGGCGGGGGTCAGGTCGAACACCGGGGAGCTGTTTTTT. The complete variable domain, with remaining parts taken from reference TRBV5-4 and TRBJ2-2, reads ETGVTQSPTHLIKTRGQQVTLRCSSQSGHNTVSWYQQALGQGPQFIFQYYREEENGRGNFPPRFSGLQFPNYSSELNVNALELDDSALYLCASSPAGVRSNTGELFFGEGSRLTVL.

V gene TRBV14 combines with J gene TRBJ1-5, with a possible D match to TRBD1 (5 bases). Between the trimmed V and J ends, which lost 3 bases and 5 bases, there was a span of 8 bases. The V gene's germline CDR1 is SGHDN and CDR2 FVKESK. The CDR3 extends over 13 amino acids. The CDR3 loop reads CASSHREDQPQHF. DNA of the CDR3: TGTGCCAGCAGCCACAGGGAGGATCAGCCCCAGCATTTT.

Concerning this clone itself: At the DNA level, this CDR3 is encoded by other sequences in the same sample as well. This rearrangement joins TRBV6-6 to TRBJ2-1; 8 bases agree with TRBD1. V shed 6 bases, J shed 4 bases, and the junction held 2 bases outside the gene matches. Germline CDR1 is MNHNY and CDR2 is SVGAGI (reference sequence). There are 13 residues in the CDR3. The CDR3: CASRDRAYNEQFF. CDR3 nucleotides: TGTGCCAGCAGGGACAGGGCTTACAATGAGCAGTTCTTC.

The CDR3 protein is CASSLRQEDGELFF. CDR3 in DNA: TGTGCCAGCTCACTAAGACAGGAGGACGGGGAGCTGTTTTTT. This chain joins TRBV18 and TRBJ2-2, with TRBD1 as a possible D gene (6 bases). V was pared by 4 bases and J by 7 bases, with 13 bases between. This CDR3 is built from 14 residues. CDR1 KGHSH and CDR2 LQKENI come from the germline V gene.

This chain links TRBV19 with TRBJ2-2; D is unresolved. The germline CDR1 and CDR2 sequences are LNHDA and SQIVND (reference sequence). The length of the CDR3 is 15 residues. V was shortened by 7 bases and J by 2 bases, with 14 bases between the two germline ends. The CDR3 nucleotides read TGTGCCAGTAAATGGAACAGCTTAAACACCGGGGAGCTGTTTTTT. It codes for CASKWNSLNTGELFF. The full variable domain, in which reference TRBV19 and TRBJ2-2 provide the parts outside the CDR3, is DGGITQSPKYLFRKEGQNVTLSCEQNLNHDAMYWYRQDPGQGLRLIYYSQIVNDFQKGDIAEGYSVSREKKESFPLTVTSAQKNPTAFYLCASKWNSLNTGELFFGEGSRLTVL.

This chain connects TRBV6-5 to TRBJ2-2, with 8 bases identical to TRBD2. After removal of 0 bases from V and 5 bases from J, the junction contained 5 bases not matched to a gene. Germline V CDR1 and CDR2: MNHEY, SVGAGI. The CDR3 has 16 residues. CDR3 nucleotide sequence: TGTGCCAGCAGTTACTCAGCGGGAGCCGGGACCGGGGAGCTGTTTTTT. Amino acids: CASSYSAGAGTGELFF.

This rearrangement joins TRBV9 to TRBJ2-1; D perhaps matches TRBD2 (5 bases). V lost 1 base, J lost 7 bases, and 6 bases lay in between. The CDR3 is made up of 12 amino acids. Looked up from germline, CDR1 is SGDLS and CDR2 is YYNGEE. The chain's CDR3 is CASSVTGNEQFF. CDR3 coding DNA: TGTGCCAGCAGCGTAACGGGAAATGAGCAGTTCTTC.

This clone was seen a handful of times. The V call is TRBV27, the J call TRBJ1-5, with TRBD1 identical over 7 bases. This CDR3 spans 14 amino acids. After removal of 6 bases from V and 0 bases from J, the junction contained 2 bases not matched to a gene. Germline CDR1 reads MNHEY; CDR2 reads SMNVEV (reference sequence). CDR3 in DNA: TGTGCCAGCAGAGCAGGGGGTAGCAATCAGCCCCAGCATTTT. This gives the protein CASRAGGSNQPQHF.